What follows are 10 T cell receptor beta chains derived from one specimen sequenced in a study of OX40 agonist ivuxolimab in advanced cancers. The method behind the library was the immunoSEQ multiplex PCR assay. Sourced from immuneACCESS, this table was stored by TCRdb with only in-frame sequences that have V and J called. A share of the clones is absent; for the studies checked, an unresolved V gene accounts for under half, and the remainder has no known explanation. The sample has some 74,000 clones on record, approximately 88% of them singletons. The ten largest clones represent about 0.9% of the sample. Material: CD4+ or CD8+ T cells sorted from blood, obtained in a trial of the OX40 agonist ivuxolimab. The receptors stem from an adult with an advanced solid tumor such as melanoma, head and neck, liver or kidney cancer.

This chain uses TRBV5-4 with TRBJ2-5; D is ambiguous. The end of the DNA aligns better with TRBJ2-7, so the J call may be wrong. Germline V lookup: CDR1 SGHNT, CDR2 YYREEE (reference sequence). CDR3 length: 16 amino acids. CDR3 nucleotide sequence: TGTGCCAGCAGCTTGGCCGGCGGTCTCAGCTCCTACGAGCAGTACTTC. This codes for CASSLAGGLSSYEQYF.

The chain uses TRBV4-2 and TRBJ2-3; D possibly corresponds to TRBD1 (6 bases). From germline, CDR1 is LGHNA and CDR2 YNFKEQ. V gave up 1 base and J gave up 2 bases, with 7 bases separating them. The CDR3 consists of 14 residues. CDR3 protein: CASSQGTVTDTQYF. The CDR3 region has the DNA TGTGCCAGCAGCCAAGGGACAGTCACAGATACGCAGTATTTT.

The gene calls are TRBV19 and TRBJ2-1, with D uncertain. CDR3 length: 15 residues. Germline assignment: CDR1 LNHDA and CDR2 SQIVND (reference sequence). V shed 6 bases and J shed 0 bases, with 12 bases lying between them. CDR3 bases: TGTGCCAGTAGCGAATACATCTCCTCCTACAATGAGCAGTTCTTC. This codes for CASSEYISSYNEQFF.

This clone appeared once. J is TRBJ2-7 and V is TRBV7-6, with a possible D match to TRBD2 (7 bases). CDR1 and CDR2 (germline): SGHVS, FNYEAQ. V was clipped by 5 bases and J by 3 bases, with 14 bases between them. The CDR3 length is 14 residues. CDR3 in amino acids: CASSRGGAFYEQYF. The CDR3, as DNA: TGTGCCAGCAGCCGTGGGGGGGCCTTCTACGAGCAGTACTTC.

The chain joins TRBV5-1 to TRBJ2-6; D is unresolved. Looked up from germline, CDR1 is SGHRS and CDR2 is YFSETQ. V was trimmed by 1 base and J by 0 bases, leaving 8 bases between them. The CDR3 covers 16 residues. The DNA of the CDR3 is TGCGCCAGCAGCTTGCCGGCGACCTCTGGGGCCAACGTCCTGACTTTC. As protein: CASSLPATSGANVLTF. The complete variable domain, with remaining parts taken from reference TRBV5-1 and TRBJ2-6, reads KAGVTQTPRYLIKTRGQQVTLSCSPISGHRSVSWYQQTPGQGLQFLFEYFSETQRNKGNFPGRFSGRQFSNSRSEMNVSTLELGDSALYLCASSLPATSGANVLTFGAGSRLTVL.

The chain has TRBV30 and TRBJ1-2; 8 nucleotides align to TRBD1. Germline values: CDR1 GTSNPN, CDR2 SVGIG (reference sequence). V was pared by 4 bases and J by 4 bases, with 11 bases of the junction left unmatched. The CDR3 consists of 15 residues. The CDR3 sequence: CAWTARTGWRYGYTF. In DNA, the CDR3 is TGTGCCTGGACCGCTCGGACAGGGTGGCGCTATGGCTACACCTTC.

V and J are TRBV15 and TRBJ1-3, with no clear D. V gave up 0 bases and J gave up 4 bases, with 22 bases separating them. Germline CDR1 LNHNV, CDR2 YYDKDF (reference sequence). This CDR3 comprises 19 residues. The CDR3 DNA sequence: TGTGCCACCAGCAGAGATCTCCTCTCCGGTAGTACGGCGGGAAACACCATATATTTT. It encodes CATSRDLLSGSTAGNTIYF. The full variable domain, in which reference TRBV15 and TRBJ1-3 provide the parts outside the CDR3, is DAMVIQNPRYQVTQFGKPVTLSCSQTLNHNVMYWYQQKSSQAPKLLFHYYDKDFNNEADTPDNFQSRRPNTSFCFLDIRSPGLGDTAMYLCATSRDLLSGSTAGNTIYFGEGSWLTVV.

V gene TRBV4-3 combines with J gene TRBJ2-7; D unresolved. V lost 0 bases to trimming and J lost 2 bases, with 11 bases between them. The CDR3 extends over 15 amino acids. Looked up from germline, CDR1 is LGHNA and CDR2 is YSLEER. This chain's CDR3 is CASSQEMGGPYEQYF. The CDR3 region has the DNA TGCGCCAGCAGCCAAGAAATGGGCGGCCCCTACGAGCAGTACTTC.

CDR3 in amino acids: CASSFTRVETQYF. Written as DNA, the CDR3 is TGTGCCAGCAGCTTTACTAGGGTAGAGACCCAGTACTTC. The V and J genes are TRBV7-7 and TRBJ2-5; D possibly corresponds to TRBD2 (5 bases). Trimming stripped 3 bases from V and 4 bases from J, with 9 bases between. Germline V CDR1 and CDR2: SSHAT, FNYEAQ (reference sequence). The CDR3 sequence is 13 residues long.

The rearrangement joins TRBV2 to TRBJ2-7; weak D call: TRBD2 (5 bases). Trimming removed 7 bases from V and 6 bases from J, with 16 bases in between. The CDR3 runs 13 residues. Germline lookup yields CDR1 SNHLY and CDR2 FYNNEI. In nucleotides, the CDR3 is TGTGCCAGCATGGTACTAGACCCAGGCGAGCAGTACTTC. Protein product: CASMVLDPGEQYF.